This TCR beta chain appears in the sequencing data of a study of blood T cell repertoires in COVID-19. Study details: PBMCs, B-cell-depleted T cells, or T cells were the source of the cDNA or gDNA that made up the material.

Participants' reported clinical history set cohort assignment. This table comes from immunoSEQ multiplex PCR, and its TCRdb copy is limited to in-frame clones, with some not included. This table holds over 350,000 clones, 85% to 90% found once. Trimming took 3 bases from V and 7 from J, leaving 14 bases between them. CDR1 and CDR2 (germline): SGHKS, YYEKEE (reference sequence). This CDR3 spans 15 amino acids. The receptor comes from a woman under 40 with acute COVID-19. What was sequenced was PBMCs or T cells enriched from blood (not recorded which). The chain combines TRBV5-5 with TRBJ1-6; possible D gene TRBD1, 5 bases. Written as DNA, the CDR3 is TGTGCCAGCAGCTCGGAGAGACAGCGAAATTCACCCCTCCACTTT. It specifies CASSSERQRNSPLHF.